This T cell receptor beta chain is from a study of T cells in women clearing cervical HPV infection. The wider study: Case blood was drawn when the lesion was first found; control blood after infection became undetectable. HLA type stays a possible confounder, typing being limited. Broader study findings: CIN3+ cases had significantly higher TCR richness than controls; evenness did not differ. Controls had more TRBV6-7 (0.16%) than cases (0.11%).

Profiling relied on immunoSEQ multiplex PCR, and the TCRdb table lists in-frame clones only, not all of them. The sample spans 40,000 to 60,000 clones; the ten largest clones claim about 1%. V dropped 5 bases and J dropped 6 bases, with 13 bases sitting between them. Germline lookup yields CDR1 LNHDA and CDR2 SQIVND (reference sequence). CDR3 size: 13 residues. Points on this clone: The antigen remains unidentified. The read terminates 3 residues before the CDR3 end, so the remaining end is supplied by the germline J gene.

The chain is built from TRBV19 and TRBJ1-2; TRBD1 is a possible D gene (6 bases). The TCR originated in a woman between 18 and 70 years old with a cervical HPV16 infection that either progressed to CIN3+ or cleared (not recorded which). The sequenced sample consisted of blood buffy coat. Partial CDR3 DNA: TGTGCCAGTAGTGCGGGACACCGAAATGGC. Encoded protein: CASSAGHRNG. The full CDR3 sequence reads CASSAGHRNGYTF.